This TCR beta chain was found in a study of metastatic and nonmetastatic thyroid tumors (dated by TCRdb to about 2020). Regarding the study in general: The researchers compared repertoires between peripheral blood samples and tumor or nodule tissue samples from patients with malignant or benign thyroid disease.

This clone is medium-sized (0.01 to 0.1%) in its sample. Its antigen is currently not known. Base qualities are not recorded, but no much larger clone differs from it by a single base. None of the patients had been given any treatment before thyroid surgery. Using T-cell receptor beta sequencing, the researchers looked back retrospectively at clinical samples from patients, gathered between about 2012 and 2019. Libraries were made using PCR. Sequencing took place on an Illumina HiSeq 4000. High-throughput sequencing was used to profile the TCR beta-chain CDR3 region of each patient. Regarding the original processing steps: CDR3 differences across clinicopathological groups were used to build a classifier for discriminating distant-metastatic papillary thyroid cancer patients. To measure repertoire diversity the researchers used the Shannon index, while the Morisita-Horn index served to gauge how similar the tumor and blood repertoires were. TCRdb passed the public sequencing reads through fastp at Q25 and MiXCR, retaining productive beta sequences. TCRdb, not the authors, supplied the V and J calls. In all, the sample holds fewer than 40,000 clones, and under 25% of those were seen once. Jointly, the top ten make up about 3% of the sample.

V loses 3 bases at its end and J loses 2 bases; junction bases beyond the gene matches: 4. CDR1 and CDR2, per the germline V gene (reference sequence), are MNHEY and SMNVEV. The CDR3 numbers 18 residues from cysteine through phenylalanine. Of all the DNA, just the CDR3 is kept, 54 bases in frame from base 1. On the study overall, not on this receptor specifically: In both blood and tumor samples, TCR beta diversity was reported to be significantly higher in malignant tumors than in benign nodules.

Sequenced input: tumor tissue. The sequence links TRBV27 to TRBJ2-2, with 15 middle bases fitting TRBD2. The receptor was isolated from a male donor with papillary thyroid cancer or a benign thyroid nodule (not recorded which). Some clones in this sample may be carry-over from other donors' samples. The CDR3 protein: CASSFMGLAGGNTGELFF. The nucleotides are TGTGCCAGCAGTTTTATGGGACTAGCGGGAGGTAACACCGGGGAGCTGTTTTTT.